The source of this T cell receptor (beta chain) is a study of blood T cell repertoires in COVID-19. Background on the study: Specimens from acute and convalescent COVID-19 originated in the United States, Italy and Spain. Sources were T cells, B-cell-depleted T cells, or PBMCs; the material itself was cDNA or gDNA.

V was trimmed by 0 bases and J by 4 bases, leaving 13 bases between them. The CDR3 runs 15 residues. CDR1 and CDR2 from the germline V gene are MNHEY and SVGEGT. As processed by the authors: Amplification of reference gene primers provided the estimated nucleated cell counts. Method: immunoSEQ multiplex PCR; TCRdb's copy keeps in-frame clones and lacks some. V and J calls and clone size come straight from that table; D and trimming were deduced from the DNA. The data contain roughly 110,000 clones, about 87% of them singletons. What was sequenced was peripheral blood. The chain has TRBV6-2 or TRBV6-3 and TRBJ2-7, with D maybe TRBD1 (7 bases). This receptor was identified in a man aged 45-65 years with active or convalescent COVID-19. The CDR3 sequence is CASSYSRRGLYEQYF. The CDR3 DNA follows: TGTGCCAGCAGTTACTCGCGGAGGGGGCTATACGAGCAGTACTTC.